The 9 T cell receptor beta chains given below trace back to one sample, sequenced in a study of CD8+ T cells in alopecia areata. The sequencing template was cDNA reverse transcribed from extracted RNA. Produced via immunoSEQ multiplex PCR; TCRdb's table is partial and in-frame only. The repertoire holds roughly 180,000 clones, roughly 60% seen once, with 1.5% to 2% in the top ten. Specimen: CD4+ T cells sorted from blood, collected at week 0. Receptors were obtained from a human donor with alopecia areata.

The V call is TRBV29-1, the J call TRBJ2-1; 11 bases match TRBD2. There are 12 residues in the CDR3. V lost 6 bases to trimming and J lost 14 bases; unmatched junction nucleotides: 9. Germline loops: CDR1 SQVTM, CDR2 ANQGSEA. CDR3 region: CSVLLAGDREFF. The CDR3 DNA sequence: TGCAGCGTCCTACTAGCGGGGGACCGTGAGTTCTTC.

The J gene is TRBJ2-3, the V gene TRBV6-5, with D perhaps TRBD1 or TRBD2 (5 bases each). In germline, CDR1 is MNHEY, CDR2 SVGAGI. The V and J ends lost 8 bases and 0 bases respectively, with 15 bases between them. The CDR3 sequence is 15 residues long. CDR3 region: CASGHGGSSTDTQYF. CDR3 DNA: TGTGCCAGCGGGCATGGGGGTTCTAGCACAGATACGCAGTATTTT.

The CDR3 sequence is CASSVGGTGRREAFF. The CDR3 DNA sequence: TGTGCCAGCAGCGTAGGCGGGACAGGGAGAAGAGAAGCTTTCTTT. The chain couples TRBV9 to TRBJ1-1; 9 bases are shared with TRBD1. CDR1 and CDR2 from the germline V gene are SGDLS and YYNGEE. The CDR3 runs to 15 residues. Losses at the gene ends were 0 bases for V and 8 bases for J; bases not matched to a gene: 8.

J is TRBJ1-1 and V is TRBV29-1; no clear D gene. CDR1 is SQVTM, CDR2 ANQGSEA, per germline. Trimming pared 5 bases from V and 9 bases from J, leaving 19 bases between. The CDR3 loop spans 13 amino acids. In nucleotides, the CDR3 is TGCAGCGTTATGAGCGGCTTGACCGTCAAAGCTTTCTTT. As protein: CSVMSGLTVKAFF.

This clone was counted a single time. The rearrangement joins TRBV25-1 to TRBJ1-2; 9 positions agree with TRBD1. V was clipped by 1 base and J by 8 bases; unmatched bases: 5. Germline lookup yields CDR1 MGHDK and CDR2 SYGVNS. The CDR3 is 14 residues long. CDR3 in DNA: TGTGCCAGCAGTGAATCCGGACAGGGGTACGGCTACACCTTC. Translating gives CASSESGQGYGYTF.

The J gene is TRBJ1-1, the V gene TRBV7-9; the match to TRBD1 covers 9 bases. V shed 5 bases, J shed 1 base, and the junction held 5 bases outside the gene matches. The CDR3 consists of 15 residues. In germline, CDR1 is SEHNR, CDR2 FQNEAQ (reference sequence). For the CDR3, the DNA is TGTGCCAGCAGCACCCTGGACAGGGGGAACACTGAAGCTTTCTTT. The encoded protein is CASSTLDRGNTEAFF. Drawing the rest from reference TRBV7-9 and TRBJ1-1, the complete variable domain is DTGVSQNPRHKITKRGQNVTFRCDPISEHNRLYWYRQTLGQGPEFLTYFQNEAQLEKSRLLSDRFSAERPKGSFSTLEIQRTEQGDSAMYLCASSTLDRGNTEAFFGQGTRLTVV.

This clone has just a few counts. This rearrangement joins TRBV15 to TRBJ1-2, with 7 bases matching TRBD1. This CDR3 comprises 13 residues. J gave up 2 bases and V 4 bases, and 1 base lay outside the gene matches. Germline values: CDR1 LNHNV, CDR2 YYDKDF (reference sequence). The CDR3 loop is CATSMTGNYGYTF. CDR3 nucleotides: TGTGCCACCAGCATGACAGGGAACTATGGCTACACCTTC. Full variable domain (outside the CDR3, taken from reference TRBV15 and TRBJ1-2): DAMVIQNPRYQVTQFGKPVTLSCSQTLNHNVMYWYQQKSSQAPKLLFHYYDKDFNNEADTPDNFQSRRPNTSFCFLDIRSPGLGDTAMYLCATSMTGNYGYTFGSGTRLTVV.

The genes are TRBV29-1 and TRBJ1-1; the D is unclear. The CDR3 totals 13 residues. The germline V and J ends were trimmed by 4 bases and 1 base, with 10 bases remaining between them. Germline values: CDR1 SQVTM, CDR2 ANQGSEA. CDR3 region: CSVGLTPNTEAFF. CDR3 DNA sequence: TGCAGCGTTGGACTCACACCGAACACTGAAGCTTTCTTT.

The J gene is TRBJ2-1, the V gene TRBV28, with a possible D match to TRBD1 (5 bases). The V end was cut by 4 bases, the J end by 3 bases, with 16 bases between. Germline CDR1 and CDR2: MDHEN and SYDVKM. This CDR3 comprises 16 residues. In DNA, the CDR3 is TGTGCCAGCAGTTGGAATTCAGGGAACAACTACAATGAGCAGTTCTTC. Translation: CASSWNSGNNYNEQFF.